The entry below gives a single T cell receptor beta chain sequence along with its context. The length of the CDR3 is 14 residues. Trimming at V came to 6 bases and at J to 1 base, leaving 4 bases not matched to a gene. Germline lookup yields CDR1 SNHLY and CDR2 FYNNEI. These data are taken from a study of blood T cell repertoires in COVID-19. Whole-study context: Sources were T cells, B-cell-depleted T cells, or PBMCs; the material itself was cDNA or gDNA.

Generated by immunoSEQ multiplex PCR, the TCRdb table keeps only in-frame clones and is missing some. There are approximately 19,000 clones in the sample; 85% to 90% occur only once, and 5.2% lies in the top ten. The sequenced sample consisted of peripheral blood. This chain connects TRBV2 to TRBJ1-1, with 8 bases fitting TRBD1. The source of this sequence is a human donor in a cohort sampled during active COVID-19. CDR3 in DNA: TGTGCCAGCAGGAGACAGGGGTGGAACACTGAAGCTTTCTTT. It translates to CASRRQGWNTEAFF.